This T cell receptor (beta chain) was recorded in a study of a mutant IDH1 vaccine in newly diagnosed glioma. Time point defined: week 5, during vaccination. The content of each vaccine dose was 300 ug of mutant IDH1 20-mer peptide, and topical imiquimod accompanied it. CDR3 length: 16 residues. V lost 1 base and J lost 5, with 14 bases in between. Per germline, CDR1 SEHNR and CDR2 FQNEAQ (reference sequence). Comments on this clone: What it binds is unknown.

Method: immunoSEQ multiplex PCR; TCRdb's copy keeps in-frame clones and lacks some. The data contain 32,000 or so clones, 87% of them seen just once; the ten biggest clones take up over 2.5%. Source: peripheral blood mononuclear cells (PBMCs), taken from a glioma patient whose treatment included an IDH1 peptide vaccine. The rearrangement uses TRBV7-9 and TRBJ2-2; D is perhaps TRBD1 (6 bases). This receptor was taken from a woman aged 40 to 50 with glioma. Some clones in this sample may be carry-over from other donors' samples. The CDR3 bases are TGTGCCAGCAGCTTAGAGGGTGGGACACCAACCGGGGAGCTGTTTTTT. Translated: CASSLEGGTPTGELFF.